This is a list of T cell receptor beta chains from one sample in a study of Ad26.COV2.S vaccination and SARS-CoV-2 variants. Generated by immunoSEQ multiplex PCR, the TCRdb table keeps only in-frame clones and is missing some. Found here are under 600,000 clones, roughly nine tenths of them singletons; the top ten hold 1.5% to 2%. The sequencing used peripheral blood, collected in a trial of Ad26.COV2.S vaccine versus placebo. The origin of the receptors is a person between 18 and 65 years old who received the Ad26.COV2.S COVID-19 vaccine or a placebo. The CDR3 runs from the conserved cysteine through the conserved F or W. A D gene is named only where the DNA matches it firmly. Not every row has a clone size; where given, it reads once, few, many or a size class.

>TRBD1|TRBV6-6|-|TRBJ2-7
TGTGCCAGCACTAAGGGGACAGGGGGTCACTACGAGCAGTACTTC
CASTKGTGGHYEQYF
>-|TRBV28|-|TRBJ2-1
TGTGCCAGCACCCCTGGAAGCGTCAGCCCCTACAATGAGCAGTTCTTC
CASTPGSVSPYNEQFF
>-|TRBV2|-|TRBJ1-2
TGTGCCACCACAAGTGGGGGGGGCTTTGGCTACACCTTC
CATTSGGGFGYTF
>-|TRBV2|-|TRBJ1-1
TGTGCCAGCAAAAGCGGCGGGTACACTGAAGCTTTCTTT
CASKSGGYTEAFF
>-|TRBV27|-|TRBJ2-7
TGTGCCAGCAGTTTATCTATTACCTACGAGCAGTACTTC
CASSLSITYEQYF
>-|TRBV20-1|once|TRBJ1-3
TGCAGTGCAAAGCGTGGAAACACCATATATTTT
CSAKRGNTIYF
>-|TRBV4-2|-|TRBJ2-1
TGTGCCAGCAGCCCGCTACTGGGCAGGTCCTCCTACAATGAGCAGTTCTTC
CASSPLLGRSSYNEQFF
>-|TRBV4-1|-|TRBJ2-7
TGCGCCAGCAGCCTAGGCTCCAGGGCTACCGGACCGTTCTCCGAGCAGTACTTC
CASSLGSRATGPFSEQYF
>-|TRBV28|-|TRBJ1-2
TGTGCCACTCGAAAAAAGAACTATGGCTACACCTTC
CATRKKNYGYTF
>-|TRBV2|-|TRBJ2-1
TGTGCCAGCACCGATCTAGCGTCCGCCGCTTACAATGAGCAGTTCTTC
CASTDLASAAYNEQFF
>TRBD1|TRBV19|-|TRBJ2-7
TGTGCCAGTAGCATACGGGACAGTCCGTCCTACGAGCAGTACTTC
CASSIRDSPSYEQYF
>-|TRBV6-2/TRBV6-3|-|TRBJ2-7
TGTGCCAGCAGTTACTCGAGACGAAAAAGTCCCTACGAGCAGTACTTC
CASSYSRRKSPYEQYF
>-|TRBV5-1|-|TRBJ1-1
TGCGCCAGCGCGCACCCAGGACGGGACACTGAAGCTTTCTTT
CASAHPGRDTEAFF
>TRBD1|TRBV30|-|TRBJ1-1
TGTGCCTGGAGTGTACCCGGACAGGGGCTATGGAACACTGAAGCTTTCTTT
CAWSVPGQGLWNTEAFF
>TRBD2|TRBV19|-|TRBJ2-7
TGTGCCAGTAGTTCCAAGGGACTAGCTGGCGGGGAGCAGTACTTC
CASSSKGLAGGEQYF
>-|TRBV30|once|TRBJ2-6
TGTGCCTGGAGTCGGGGTGACTCTGGGGCCAACGTCCTGACTTTC
CAWSRGDSGANVLTF
>-|TRBV24-1|once|TRBJ2-3
TGTGCCACCAGTTCCCCCTCGGACCCCACAGATACGCAGTATTTT
CATSSPSDPTDTQYF
>-|TRBV4-1|-|TRBJ2-3
TGCGCCAGCAGCCATACCCCGGGACCCAGAGACCAATCTACGCAGTATTTT
CASSHTPGPRDQSTQYF
>-|TRBV30|-|TRBJ1-1
TGTGCCTGGATAGACAGAGTCGGCACTGAAGCTTTCTTT
CAWIDRVGTEAFF
>-|TRBV30|-|TRBJ2-2
TGTGCCTGGAGTGTAGATAGCACCGGGGAGCTGTTTTTT
CAWSVDSTGELFF
>TRBD2|TRBV28|-|TRBJ2-7
TGTGCCAGCAGTTCCCGAACCCTAGCGGGAAGCTACGAGCAGTACTTC
CASSSRTLAGSYEQYF
>-|TRBV7-2|-|TRBJ1-2
TGTGCCAGCAGCTTTGATCGACAGACGTCGTATGGCTACACCTTC
CASSFDRQTSYGYTF
>TRBD1|TRBV28|once|TRBJ1-2
TGTGCCAGCAGTTCTGGACAGGGGGCAGGTAGTGGTGGCTACACCTTC
CASSSGQGAGSGGYTF
>TRBD1|TRBV7-2|-|TRBJ2-1
TGTGCCAGCAGCGTCTCGGCAGGGGGCAGGAATGAGCAGTTCTTC
CASSVSAGGRNEQFF
>TRBD1|TRBV19|-|TRBJ1-5
TGTGCCAGTAGCAAAGGACAGGGGGCGAGTCAGCCCCAGCATTTT
CASSKGQGASQPQHF
>-|TRBV12-3/TRBV12-4|-|TRBJ2-1
TGTGCCAGCAGTTATCGCGTCTCGGGTGAGCAGTTCTTC
CASSYRVSGEQFF
>-|TRBV30|-|TRBJ2-2
TGTGCCTGGATTTACCGGGGCTTCGGCAATACCGGGGAGCTGTTTTTT
CAWIYRGFGNTGELFF
>-|TRBV5-1|-|TRBJ1-1
TGCGCCAGCAGCTTTCGAAGGGGAGGGAACACTGAAGCTTTCTTT
CASSFRRGGNTEAFF
>-|TRBV10-2|-|TRBJ2-1
TGCGCCAGCTCATTTGGCGGGACCTACAATGAGCAGTTCTTC
CASSFGGTYNEQFF
>TRBD1|TRBV5-1|-|TRBJ1-1
TGCGCCAGCAGCTGGGGACAGGGGGGTGGGAACACTGAAGCTTTCTTT
CASSWGQGGGNTEAFF
>-|TRBV11-2|-|TRBJ2-7
TGTGCCAGCAAGGGGGGTTACTCCTACGAGCAGTACTTC
CASKGGYSYEQYF
>-|TRBV7-2|-|TRBJ2-6
TGTGCCAGCAACCTAAGCCCTGGGGCCAACGTCCTGACTTTC
CASNLSPGANVLTF
>TRBD1|TRBV18|-|TRBJ1-3
TGTGCCAGCTCACCCCGACAGGGTCCTGGAAACACCATATATTTT
CASSPRQGPGNTIYF
>-|TRBV28|-|TRBJ1-5
TGTGCCAGCAGTTACGGCAGCCATCAGCCCCAGCATTTT
CASSYGSHQPQHF
>-|TRBV28|-|TRBJ2-4
TGTGCCAGCAGCCTGACTAGTCTTAACATTCAGTACTTC
CASSLTSLNIQYF
>-|TRBV24-1|-|TRBJ2-5
TGTGCCACCAGTGATTCTAACTTCCAAGAGACCCAGTACTTC
CATSDSNFQETQYF
>-|TRBV6-1|-|TRBJ1-5
TGTGCCAGCAGAGAAGGCCAGGGGATTAGAGTTCAGCCCCAGCATTTT
CASREGQGIRVQPQHF
>-|TRBV3-1/TRBV3-2|-|TRBJ2-4
TGTGCCAGCAGCCCCCAATTAGGAACAGGCTTAGCCAAAAACATTCAGTACTTC
CASSPQLGTGLAKNIQYF
>-|TRBV5-8|few|TRBJ1-1
TGTGCCAGCAGCCGAACGAGGAACACTGAAGCTTTCTTT
CASSRTRNTEAFF
>-|TRBV5-8|-|TRBJ1-2
TGTGCCAGCAGCTTGGGTCTTGGTAGCCCGAACTATGGCTACACCTTC
CASSLGLGSPNYGYTF
>-|TRBV15|-|TRBJ1-1
TGTGCCACCAGCAGAGAGATACGGGTGGGGACTGAAGCTTTCTTT
CATSREIRVGTEAFF
>-|TRBV7-8|once|TRBJ2-7
TGTGCCAGCAGCTACTTTGGTGAAGGAAGCTCCTACGAGCAGTACTTC
CASSYFGEGSSYEQYF
>-|TRBV7-9|few|TRBJ2-5
TGTGCCAGCAGCTACTCTCCAAACCAAGAGACCCAGTACTTC
CASSYSPNQETQYF
>-|TRBV9|-|TRBJ2-1
TGTGCCAGCAGCGTAGGCACAGGAATCAATGAGCAGTTCTTC
CASSVGTGINEQFF
>TRBD1|TRBV6-2/TRBV6-3|few|TRBJ1-1
TGTGCCAGCAGTTACCGACAGGGAAGGCCCATGAACACTGAAGCTTTCTTT
CASSYRQGRPMNTEAFF
>TRBD1|TRBV7-9|-|TRBJ1-1
TGTGCCAGCAGCACCTGGGACAGGAGTAATTCTGAAGCTTTCTTT
CASSTWDRSNSEAFF
>-|TRBV7-2|-|TRBJ1-1
TGTGCCAGCAGCACCTATAGGGGGTCGAGGACTGAAGCTTTCTTT
CASSTYRGSRTEAFF
>-|TRBV9|-|TRBJ1-2
TGTGCCAGCAGCGTAACCACAGGCAACTATGGCTACACCTTC
CASSVTTGNYGYTF
>-|TRBV5-4|-|TRBJ2-6
TGTGCCAGCAAACAGACCTCTGGGGCCAACGTCCTGACTTTC
CASKQTSGANVLTF
>TRBD2|TRBV3-1/TRBV3-2|-|TRBJ2-1
TGTGCCAGCAGCCGCCCGGGACAGGGGTTCCTAGGACTAGCGGGATCCTACAATGAGCAGTTCTTC
CASSRPGQGFLGLAGSYNEQFF
>-|TRBV19|-|TRBJ2-3
TGTGCCAGTAGTATAAACAGGGCGGCAGATACGCAGTATTTT
CASSINRAADTQYF
>-|TRBV19|-|TRBJ2-3
TGTGCCAGTAGTCCCGCCCCCGGACTCCCTAGGGCAGATACGCAGTATTTT
CASSPAPGLPRADTQYF
>-|TRBV6-5|-|TRBJ2-5
TGTGCCAGCAGTTCTTTCGGGACCGGAGAAGAGACCCAGTACTTC
CASSSFGTGEETQYF
>-|TRBV15|-|TRBJ2-7
TGTGCCACCAGCAGCCGCAGGGGTGGCGACGAGCAGTACTTC
CATSSRRGGDEQYF
>TRBD1|TRBV27|once|TRBJ2-2
TGTGCCAGCAGTCCCTGGGACAGATCGAACACCGGGGAGCTGTTTTTT
CASSPWDRSNTGELFF